Presented here are 24 T cell receptor beta chains from one specimen sequenced in a study of blood T cell repertoires in COVID-19. This table comes from immunoSEQ multiplex PCR, and its TCRdb copy is limited to in-frame clones, with some not included. The table lists about 300,000 clones, over 75% of them singletons, with 10% in the top ten. The sequenced sample consisted of PBMCs or T cells enriched from blood (not recorded which). These receptors were collected from a woman younger than 35 who had recovered from COVID-19.

The chain combines TRBV5-8 with TRBJ1-2, with no clear D. CDR1 SGHTS and CDR2 YDEGEE come from the germline V gene. Deletions cut 4 bases from V and 3 bases from J, with 19 bases between. The CDR3 runs 16 residues. DNA of the CDR3: TGTGCCAGCAGCCCCAAGCCGGGAGAGCGGCACTATGGCTACACCTTC. Translation: CASSPKPGERHYGYTF.

The chain joins TRBV30 to TRBJ1-2; D gene ambiguous. The CDR3 is 14 residues long. V was cut by 3 bases and J by 6 bases, with 17 bases left in between. Germline V gives CDR1 GTSNPN, CDR2 SVGIG (reference sequence). The CDR3 loop reads CAWRTLGSGNGYTF. The CDR3 coding sequence is TGTGCCTGGAGGACTTTAGGGAGTGGTAATGGCTACACCTTC. The full variable domain, completed using reference TRBV30 and TRBJ1-2, is SQTIHQWPATLVQPVGSPLSLECTVEGTSNPNLYWYRQAAGRGLQLLFYSVGIGQISSEVPQNLSASRPQDRQFILSSKKLLLSDSGFYLCAWRTLGSGNGYTFGSGTRLTVV.

In its sample, this clone was seen once. The chain is built from TRBV25-1 and TRBJ1-6; D is ambiguous. Looked up from germline, CDR1 is MGHDK and CDR2 is SYGVNS. V shed 6 bases and J shed 4 bases, with 7 bases lying between them. The CDR3 sequence is 13 residues long. CDR3 DNA: TGTGCCAGCAGGACATTTTATAATTCACCCCTCCACTTT. The encoded protein is CASRTFYNSPLHF. The full variable domain, in which reference TRBV25-1 and TRBJ1-6 provide the parts outside the CDR3, is EADIYQTPRYLVIGTGKKITLECSQTMGHDKMYWYQQDPGMELHLIHYSYGVNSTEKGDLSSESTVSRIRTEHFPLTLESARPSHTSQYLCASRTFYNSPLHFGNGTRLTVT.

V and J are TRBV9 and TRBJ2-5, with 15 positions matching TRBD2. The CDR3 runs 17 residues. The germline V gene encodes CDR1 SGDLS and CDR2 YYNGEE. Losses at the gene ends were 3 bases for V and 4 bases for J; bases not matched to a gene: 7. The CDR3 coding sequence is TGTGCCAGCAGCGAAGGGACTAGCGGGGGGAGGGGAGAGACCCAGTACTTC. Translation gives CASSEGTSGGRGETQYF.

The V call is TRBV5-1, the J call TRBJ2-1; D is possibly TRBD1 (6 bases). CDR3 length: 14 residues. Germline assignment: CDR1 SGHRS and CDR2 YFSETQ. V lost 4 bases and J lost 5, with 13 bases in between. The CDR3 sequence is CASSPQGWDNEQFF. The DNA for the CDR3 is TGCGCCAGCAGCCCCCAGGGGTGGGACAATGAGCAGTTCTTC.

The chain links TRBV5-4 to TRBJ2-2, with 8 bases lining up with TRBD1. The CDR3 is 16 residues long. The germline gives CDR1 SGHNT, CDR2 YYREEE (reference sequence). V lost 0 bases, J lost 4 bases, and 5 bases stayed unmatched. CDR3 sequence reads: CASSLVLQGGTGELFF. The CDR3 coding sequence is TGTGCCAGCAGCTTGGTGCTACAGGGGGGCACCGGGGAGCTGTTTTTT.

This sequence joins TRBV30 and TRBJ2-3, with D unclear. CDR3 length: 15 residues. The V end was cut by 4 bases, the J end by 0 bases, with 14 bases between. Germline CDR1 reads GTSNPN; CDR2 reads SVGIG (reference sequence). Written as DNA, the CDR3 is TGTGCCTGGACGAAGTCCAGTTCTAGCACAGATACGCAGTATTTT. Its protein is CAWTKSSSSTDTQYF.

The CDR3 DNA sequence: TGTGCCTGGAGTTTAACCGGGACAGGGCGCACAGATACGCAGTATTTT. The encoded protein is CAWSLTGTGRTDTQYF. The rearrangement links TRBV30 to TRBJ2-3, with 9 positions matching TRBD1. The CDR3 loop spans 16 amino acids. V was pared by 2 bases and J by 1 base, with 7 bases of the junction left unmatched. Germline V CDR1 and CDR2: GTSNPN, SVGIG (reference sequence).

This clone was detected only once. This rearrangement joins TRBV5-1 to TRBJ1-1; 8 bases are a match to TRBD1. Germline values: CDR1 SGHRS, CDR2 YFSETQ. CDR3 size: 15 residues. Trimming removed 0 bases from V and 6 bases from J; junction bases left unmatched: 7. The CDR3 DNA follows: TGCGCCAGCAGCTTGGCCACCCGGACAGGGCCTGAAGCTTTCTTT. As protein: CASSLATRTGPEAFF. Supplemented by reference TRBV5-1 and TRBJ1-1, the full variable domain reads KAGVTQTPRYLIKTRGQQVTLSCSPISGHRSVSWYQQTPGQGLQFLFEYFSETQRNKGNFPGRFSGRQFSNSRSEMNVSTLELGDSALYLCASSLATRTGPEAFFGQGTRLTVV.

CDR3 DNA sequence: TGTGCCAGCAGTACAGGTCCCGAGAACACTGAAGCTTTCTTT. Translated: CASSTGPENTEAFF. The chain joins TRBV6-5 to TRBJ1-1; a weak D match, TRBD1 (5 bases). The V gene lost 5 bases and the J gene lost 1 base, with 11 bases spanning the gap. The CDR3 is 14 amino acids. Germline lookup yields CDR1 MNHEY and CDR2 SVGAGI.

V gene TRBV18 combines with J gene TRBJ2-5, with D perhaps matching TRBD2 (5 bases). CDR1 KGHSH and CDR2 LQKENI come from the germline V gene. The length of the CDR3 is 16 residues. V shed 1 base and J shed 0 bases, with 12 bases lying between them. DNA for the CDR3: TGTGCCAGCTCACCACGGGCGGGCTGGTACCAAGAGACCCAGTACTTC. Its translation is CASSPRAGWYQETQYF.

This rearrangement joins TRBV5-1 to TRBJ2-1, with 8 bases identical to TRBD2. Germline CDR1 is SGHRS and CDR2 is YFSETQ. V shed 0 bases, J shed 9 bases, and the junction held 2 bases outside the gene matches. This CDR3 has 13 amino acids. In nucleotides, the CDR3 is TGCGCCAGCAGCTTGGGACTAGCGCCTGAGCAGTTCTTC. Translation: CASSLGLAPEQFF.

The chain uses TRBV3-1 (or the pseudogene TRBV3-2) and TRBJ2-7; TRBD1 might be the D (6 bases). In germline, CDR1 is LGHDT, CDR2 YNNKEL (reference sequence). The CDR3 length is 13 residues. Trimming left V 4 bases short and J 5 bases short, with 12 bases between. CDR3 sequence (DNA): TGTGCCAGCAGCCTCTTACAGGGTAACGAGCAGTACTTC. It is translated as CASSLLQGNEQYF.

V is TRBV28 and J is TRBJ1-6; a possible D gene is TRBD1 (5 bases). This CDR3 region has 14 residues. Germline CDR1 MDHEN, CDR2 SYDVKM. The germline V and J ends were trimmed by 5 bases and 10 bases, with 15 bases remaining between them. The CDR3 reads CASSPGTQGSPLHF. The CDR3 region has the DNA TGTGCCAGCAGTCCCGGAACTCAGGGCTCACCCCTCCACTTT.

The CDR3 DNA is TGTGCCAGCACCCTTAGTTGGACAGGGTCGAACACCGGGGAGCTGTTTTTT. Its protein product is CASTLSWTGSNTGELFF. The V and J genes are TRBV5-6 and TRBJ2-2, with 8 nucleotides matching TRBD1. V lost 6 bases to trimming and J lost 0 bases; unmatched junction nucleotides: 10. From germline, CDR1 is SGHDT and CDR2 YYEEEE. The CDR3 covers 17 residues.

The chain combines TRBV27 with TRBJ1-5, with TRBD1 matching over 11 bases. There are 16 residues in the CDR3. Germline V gives CDR1 MNHEY, CDR2 SMNVEV (reference sequence). V lost 4 bases and J lost 5; bases outside the gene matches: 7. This CDR3 reads CASSSFMGQGDQPQHF. Here the CDR3 DNA reads TGTGCCAGCAGTTCCTTTATGGGACAGGGGGATCAGCCCCAGCATTTT.

V gene TRBV30 combines with J gene TRBJ2-3; tentatively, D is TRBD1 (5 bases). The CDR3 is 13 amino acids. The V gene's germline CDR1 is GTSNPN and CDR2 SVGIG (reference sequence). Trimming removed 0 bases at V and 6 bases at J, with 10 bases between. CDR3 nucleotide sequence: TGTGCCTGGAGTGTACAGGAAGGGGATACGCAGTATTTT. Amino acids: CAWSVQEGDTQYF.

This chain connects TRBV2 to TRBJ2-5, with TRBD2 matching over 8 bases. The CDR3 length is 14 residues. Losses at the gene ends were 3 bases for V and 13 bases for J; bases not matched to a gene: 13. Germline assignment: CDR1 SNHLY and CDR2 FYNNEI. The CDR3 is CASSEGLGFEARYF. For the CDR3, the DNA is TGTGCCAGCAGTGAGGGACTAGGGTTCGAGGCTCGGTACTTC.

The rearrangement uses TRBV27 and TRBJ1-2; D gene uncertain. The CDR3 has 14 amino acids. Germline loops: CDR1 MNHEY, CDR2 SMNVEV (reference sequence). The V end lost 2 bases, the J end lost 8 bases, and 15 bases lay between the germline ends. In DNA form, the CDR3 reads TGTGCCAGCAGTTTAACCGACTCCTCCCGGGGCTACACCTTC. Its protein product is CASSLTDSSRGYTF.

The chain joins TRBV28 to TRBJ1-1; D gene ambiguous. In germline, CDR1 is MDHEN, CDR2 SYDVKM. The CDR3 sequence is 11 residues long. Trimming took 6 bases from V and 7 from J, leaving 9 bases between them. CDR3 sequence (DNA): TGTGCCAGCAGGGAGGGAGTTGAAGCTTTCTTT. It encodes CASREGVEAFF.

The rearrangement links TRBV9 to TRBJ2-1; 9 nucleotides agree with TRBD2. CDR3 size: 15 residues. Germline-derived CDR1 and CDR2 are SGDLS and YYNGEE. Trimming took 4 bases from V and 0 from J; bases not matched to a gene: 2. Here the CDR3 reads CASSLAGDSYNEQFF. In DNA form, the CDR3 reads TGTGCCAGCAGCTTAGCGGGGGACTCCTACAATGAGCAGTTCTTC.

The CDR3: CASRPDMSSYNEQFF. The CDR3 region has the DNA TGTGCCAGCAGACCAGACATGAGCTCCTACAATGAGCAGTTCTTC. This chain connects TRBV5-4 to TRBJ2-1; no definite D call. Germline-derived CDR1 and CDR2 are SGHNT and YYREEE (reference sequence). V was cut by 5 bases and J by 0 bases, with 12 bases left in between. CDR3 length equals 15 residues.

The rearrangement joins TRBV2 to TRBJ2-7; perhaps TRBD2 as D (5 bases). Germline V gene lookup returns CDR1 SNHLY and CDR2 FYNNEI. Trimming cost V 6 bases and J 0 bases, with 12 bases left between them. The CDR3 extends over 14 amino acids. CDR3 nucleotides: TGTGCCAGCAGGGACCGGGGAAGCTCCTACGAGCAGTACTTC. The encoded protein is CASRDRGSSYEQYF.

The V call is TRBV3-1 (or the pseudogene TRBV3-2), the J call TRBJ1-1; D is undetermined. This CDR3 comprises 14 residues. Trimming removed 2 bases from V and 2 bases from J, with 9 bases in between. In germline, CDR1 is LGHDT, CDR2 YNNKEL (reference sequence). The CDR3 here is CASSQSGSNTEAFF. CDR3 bases: TGTGCCAGCAGCCAAAGCGGGAGCAACACTGAAGCTTTCTTT.